This entry is about one TCR beta chain. No antigen is known for it. The sample comes from a study of blood T cells in healthy people across ages. The CDR3 has 13 residues. The V gene lost 4 bases and the J gene lost 6 bases, with 13 bases spanning the gap. Germline lookup yields CDR1 SGHTA and CDR2 FQGNSA. Findings and limits, study-wide: Because sorting was not performed, PBMCs prevented conclusive naive versus antigen-experienced comparison. Age showed a roughly linear inverse relationship with TCR beta diversity per million T cells. Estimates of diversity drawn from one million T cells were considered underestimates.

A second PCR of about 7 to 11 cycles used a sample-barcoded 5' primer and a J-beta primer mix. A tag from a template-switch adaptor with 12 random nucleotides marked each cDNA molecule. TCRdb analysed the 5' RACE reads with MiXCR anew, one entry per CDR3 protein. The sample contains 850,000 to 1,000,000 distinct CDR3 sequences, 45% to 50% of which appear only once. The sequence was collected from a man aged 30-40 years in good health. Sequencing was done on a sample of blood. The V call is TRBV7-2, the J call TRBJ2-7; D is possibly TRBD1 or TRBD2 (5 bases each). The CDR3 DNA reads TGTGCCAGCAGCTCAGCGGATGGGGCCGAGCAGTACTTC. Its translation is CASSSADGAEQYF.